Below are 15 T cell receptor beta chains sequenced from a single sample in a study of early T cells in non-severe SARS-CoV-2 infection (dated by TCRdb to the early 2020s). The library relied on 5' RACE. Sequenced using a NextSeq 500. TCRdb handled the public reads itself, with Q25 trimming in fastp and clone calling in MiXCR, and kept productive beta chains. Identical CDR3 protein sequences are pooled into one entry, listed with their most common genes and DNA. A total of roughly 110,000 distinct CDR3 sequences appear in this sample, around 10% of them only once. The ten top clones hold roughly 7.1% of the sample. The sample comprised whole blood. These receptors all come from an adult who was a healthcare worker with PCR-confirmed SARS-CoV-2 infection or an uninfected control (not recorded which).

This clonotype appeared many times. This chain links TRBV5-6 with TRBJ1-4, with D maybe TRBD1 (5 bases). The V and J ends lost 4 bases and 8 bases respectively, with 15 bases between them. The CDR3 is 14 residues long. Per germline, CDR1 SGHDT and CDR2 YYEEEE. CDR3: CASSPPGNTEKLFF. The CDR3 bases are TGTGCCAGCAGCCCACCAGGGAACACCGAAAAACTGTTTTTT.

The chain joins TRBV3-1 to TRBJ2-3; D tentatively fits TRBD1 or TRBD2 (5 bases each). V lost 3 bases, J lost 1 base, and 8 bases lay in between. The CDR3 extends over 14 amino acids. Germline V gene sequence: CDR1 LGHDT, CDR2 YNNKEL (reference sequence). The CDR3 sequence: CASSQGRRTDTQYF. CDR3 DNA: TGTGCCAGCAGCCAGGGACGTCGCACAGATACGCAGTATTTT.

This clonotype has only a few counts. The gene calls are TRBV6-1 and TRBJ2-5, with 12 bases matching TRBD2. This CDR3 has 16 residues. The V gene's germline CDR1 is MNHNS and CDR2 SASEGT. J was trimmed by 5 bases and V by 5 bases; bases with no gene match: 9. CDR3 sequence reads: CASSPTSGSGHETQYF. CDR3 nucleotides: TGTGCCAGCAGTCCGACTAGCGGGAGCGGGCACGAGACCCAGTACTTC.

This clonotype has at least ten counts. The chain carries TRBV4-2 and TRBJ1-2; D ambiguous. Germline V lookup: CDR1 LGHNA, CDR2 YNFKEQ. Trimming pared 0 bases from V and 8 bases from J, leaving 13 bases between. There are 14 residues in the CDR3. CDR3 in DNA: TGTGCCAGCAGCCAAGATCTTGGATCGGAAGGCTACACCTTC. This encodes CASSQDLGSEGYTF.

A few counts support this clonotype. CDR3 sequence: CASTPSREFGELFF. The CDR3 region has the DNA TGTGCCAGCACCCCCTCGCGGGAATTCGGGGAGCTGTTTTTT. The V and J genes are TRBV12-3 or TRBV12-4 and TRBJ2-2, with D perhaps TRBD2 (6 bases). Between the trimmed V and J ends, which lost 7 bases and 7 bases, there was a span of 16 bases. This CDR3 contains 14 residues.

The chain employs TRBV7-9 and TRBJ1-2, with D possibly TRBD1 on 5 matching bases. The CDR3 is made up of 18 amino acids. V was cut by 5 bases and J by 6 bases, with 28 bases left in between. Germline V lookup: CDR1 SEHNR, CDR2 FQNEAQ (reference sequence). Here the CDR3 DNA reads TGTGCCAGCAGCGTTGGCCCGGGACGACCAGACGGGGCCGATGGCTACACCTTC. Residues: CASSVGPGRPDGADGYTF.

This clonotype was counted many times. CDR3: CAIQLAGFSGNEQFF. CDR3 nucleotides: TGTGCCATCCAACTAGCGGGATTCTCGGGAAATGAGCAGTTCTTC. The gene calls are TRBV6-6 and TRBJ2-1, with 10 bases aligning to TRBD2. Germline V gene lookup returns CDR1 MNHNY and CDR2 SVGAGI (reference sequence). The CDR3 extends over 15 amino acids. The ends lost 10 bases at V and 7 bases at J; junction bases unmatched: 13.

Many counts were recorded for this clonotype. The genes are TRBV5-4 and TRBJ2-3; TRBD2 aligns across 8 bases. Germline values: CDR1 SGHNT, CDR2 YYREEE (reference sequence). The CDR3 has 13 amino acids. The V segment lost 7 bases and the J segment 3 bases; nucleotides outside the gene matches: 4. CDR3 nucleotides: TGTGCCAGCCGCGCGGGAGGAACAGATACGCAGTATTTT. Translation gives CASRAGGTDTQYF.

The chain employs TRBV6-1 and TRBJ1-1; D might be TRBD1 (5 bases). Trimming took 1 base from V and 11 from J, leaving 14 bases between them. CDR3 length: 13 amino acids. The V gene's germline CDR1 is MNHNS and CDR2 SASEGT. The CDR3 DNA reads TGTGCCAGCAGTGAAGTGGGAATCGGGGGGGCTTTCTTT. Its protein product is CASSEVGIGGAFF.

This clonotype has only a few counts. J is TRBJ2-3 and V is TRBV7-6; 10 bases are shared with TRBD2. Germline assignment: CDR1 SGHVS and CDR2 FNYEAQ. The CDR3 contains 18 residues. With 0 bases clipped from V and 5 bases from J, the junction kept 11 bases outside the gene matches. Here the CDR3 DNA reads TGTGCCAGCAGCTTAGCGGGAGCTAGCGGGAGTAGAATAGATACGCAGTATTTT. Translating gives CASSLAGASGSRIDTQYF.

This clonotype has ten or more counts. V usage is TRBV28 and J usage is TRBJ1-4; D possibly corresponds to TRBD1 (5 bases). V lost 5 bases and J lost 14, with 30 bases in between. Germline values: CDR1 MDHEN, CDR2 SYDVKM. This CDR3 has 17 amino acids. CDR3: CASSMGPTRGMGGSLFF. Here the CDR3 DNA reads TGTGCCAGCAGTATGGGACCGACTCGGGGTATGGGAGGAAGTCTGTTTTTT.

Many counts were recorded for this clonotype. The chain carries TRBV10-3 and TRBJ2-7; maybe TRBD1 (6 bases). Per the germline V gene, CDR1 is ENHRY and CDR2 is SYGVKD. Trimming took off 3 bases at V and 5 bases at J, with 17 bases between the two ends. The CDR3 sequence is 15 residues long. The CDR3 is CAISDPGVRGHEQYF. CDR3 bases: TGTGCCATCAGTGACCCAGGGGTCAGGGGCCACGAGCAGTACTTC.

Many counts were recorded for this clonotype. The chain joins TRBV2 to TRBJ2-3; TRBD2 might be the D (6 bases). This CDR3 has 15 residues. The germline V gene encodes CDR1 SNHLY and CDR2 FYNNEI. V was shortened by 4 bases and J by 0 bases, with 11 bases between the two germline ends. The CDR3 DNA reads as TGTGCCAGCAGTGGCTCGGGACTTAGCACAGATACGCAGTATTTT. It codes for CASSGSGLSTDTQYF.

There are a few counts of this clonotype. The chain has TRBV29-1 and TRBJ2-3, with 11 bases fitting TRBD2. Germline CDR1 reads SQVTM; CDR2 reads ANQGSEA. V lost 6 bases and J lost 6; bases outside the gene matches: 8. The CDR3 totals 14 residues. CDR3 in DNA: TGCAGCGTCCCGTATAGGACTAGCGGGGATACGCAGTATTTT. This translates into CSVPYRTSGDTQYF.

Concerning this clonotype itself: This sequence may be a read error, since a much larger clone differs from it by one base. This sequence joins TRBV20-1 and TRBJ2-6; D perhaps matches TRBD1 (5 bases). The CDR3 consists of 16 residues. Germline V gene lookup returns CDR1 DFQATT and CDR2 SNEGSKA (reference sequence). DNA of the CDR3: TGCAGTGCTAGACTAGACACCCCGTCTGGGGCCAACGTCCTGTCTTTC. Its protein product is CSARLDTPSGANVLSF.